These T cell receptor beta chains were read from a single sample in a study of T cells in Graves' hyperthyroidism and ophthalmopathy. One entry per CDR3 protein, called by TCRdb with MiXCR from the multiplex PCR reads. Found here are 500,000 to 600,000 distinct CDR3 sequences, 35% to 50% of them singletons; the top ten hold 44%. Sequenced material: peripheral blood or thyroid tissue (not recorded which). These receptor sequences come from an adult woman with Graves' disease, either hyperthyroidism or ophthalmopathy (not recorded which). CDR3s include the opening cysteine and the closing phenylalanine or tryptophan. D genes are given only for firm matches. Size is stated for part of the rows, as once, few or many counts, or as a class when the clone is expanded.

CDR3nt: TGCAGCGTTTGGGGAGAGGCCCAGTACTTC; CDR3aa: CSVWGEAQYF; v_gene: TRBV29-1; j_gene: TRBJ2-5; abundance: few; len: 10; d_gene: .
CDR3nt: TGTGCCAGCAGTTACCGGTCTGGAAACACCATATATTTT; CDR3aa: CASSYRSGNTIYF; v_gene: TRBV6-4; j_gene: TRBJ1-3; abundance: .; len: 13; d_gene: .
CDR3nt: TGTGCCAGCAGTTACTCGGCGGTCAGGTACGAGCAGTACTTC; CDR3aa: CASSYSAVRYEQYF; v_gene: TRBV10-3; j_gene: TRBJ2-7; abundance: .; len: 14; d_gene: .
CDR3nt: TGTGCCAGCAGTGACCGGTCTCTCTACGAGCAGTACTTC; CDR3aa: CASSDRSLYEQYF; v_gene: TRBV2; j_gene: TRBJ2-7; abundance: .; len: 13; d_gene: .
CDR3nt: TGTGCCATCAGATCCGGGGTCGGACAGCCCCAGCATTTT; CDR3aa: CAIRSGVGQPQHF; v_gene: TRBV10-3; j_gene: TRBJ1-5; abundance: few; len: 13; d_gene: .
CDR3nt: TGTGCCAGCAGAGGGGCGGGACAGGGCACGGAAGAGCAGTACTTC; CDR3aa: CASRGAGQGTEEQYF; v_gene: TRBV2; j_gene: TRBJ2-7; abundance: many; len: 15; d_gene: TRBD1
CDR3nt: TGTGCCAGCAGAAGGGAACAATACACCGGGGAGACCCAGTACTTC; CDR3aa: CASRREQYTGETQYF; v_gene: TRBV2; j_gene: TRBJ2-5; abundance: .; len: 15; d_gene: .
CDR3nt: TGTGCCAGCAATATCCGGGACACCAGTGGCTACACCTTC; CDR3aa: CASNIRDTSGYTF; v_gene: TRBV28; j_gene: TRBJ1-2; abundance: few; len: 13; d_gene: .
CDR3nt: TGCAGTGCTACCGGGACTAGCTGGAGTAGGAGCTACGAGCAGTACTTC; CDR3aa: CSATGTSWSRSYEQYF; v_gene: TRBV20-1; j_gene: TRBJ2-7; abundance: .; len: 16; d_gene: TRBD2
CDR3nt: TGTGCCACCAGCAGAGACAGGTTTGGAACTGAAGCTTTCTTT; CDR3aa: CATSRDRFGTEAFF; v_gene: TRBV15; j_gene: TRBJ1-1; abundance: many; len: 14; d_gene: .
CDR3nt: TGTGCCAGCAGCTCTGACGGGGGCTTAGAGACCCAGTACTTC; CDR3aa: CASSSDGGLETQYF; v_gene: TRBV7-9; j_gene: TRBJ2-5; abundance: few; len: 14; d_gene: .
CDR3nt: TGTGCCAGCAGCTTTGACAGGAACTATGGCTACGCCTTC; CDR3aa: CASSFDRNYGYAF; v_gene: TRBV7-2; j_gene: TRBJ1-2; abundance: .; len: 13; d_gene: .
CDR3nt: TGCAGTGCTAGTTCCTCAGCCAAGAATGAAAAACTGTTTTTT; CDR3aa: CSASSSAKNEKLFF; v_gene: TRBV20-1; j_gene: TRBJ1-4; abundance: many; len: 14; d_gene: .
CDR3nt: TGTGCCAGCAGCGTAGATCCGAGCGGGGAGACCCAGTACTTC; CDR3aa: CASSVDPSGETQYF; v_gene: TRBV9; j_gene: TRBJ2-5; abundance: .; len: 14; d_gene: .
CDR3nt: TGTGCCAGCAGCCGCGGACAGATCAACGAGCAGTACTTC; CDR3aa: CASSRGQINEQYF; v_gene: TRBV7-9; j_gene: TRBJ2-7; abundance: .; len: 13; d_gene: .
CDR3nt: TGTGCCAGCAGACAGGGGATACGGAATCAGCCCCAGCATTTT; CDR3aa: CASRQGIRNQPQHF; v_gene: TRBV28; j_gene: TRBJ1-5; abundance: .; len: 14; d_gene: TRBD1
CDR3nt: TGTGCCACCAGCAGTAGCGGGGGATCCTACGAGCAGTACTTC; CDR3aa: CATSSSGGSYEQYF; v_gene: TRBV15; j_gene: TRBJ2-7; abundance: .; len: 14; d_gene: TRBD2
CDR3nt: TGTGCCAGCAGGAAGGAAGGGCTCTGGAATTCACCCCTCCACTTT; CDR3aa: CASRKEGLWNSPLHF; v_gene: TRBV6-1; j_gene: TRBJ1-6; abundance: many; len: 15; d_gene: .
CDR3nt: TGTGCCAGCAGCTTAAATTACCGGGGGCTAACGGAGCAGTTCTTC; CDR3aa: CASSLNYRGLTEQFF; v_gene: TRBV7-3; j_gene: TRBJ2-1; abundance: .; len: 15; d_gene: .
CDR3nt: TGCAGCGTTGGGCACATGGGGGCCTTGTACGAGCAGTACTTC; CDR3aa: CSVGHMGALYEQYF; v_gene: TRBV29-1; j_gene: TRBJ2-7; abundance: .; len: 14; d_gene: .
CDR3nt: TGCGCCAGCAGTGATTTGGGATCTCAGCCCCAGCATTTT; CDR3aa: CASSDLGSQPQHF; v_gene: TRBV10-2; j_gene: TRBJ1-5; abundance: few; len: 13; d_gene: .
CDR3nt: TGTGCACATGGGCAGGGCATCACCGGGGAGCTGTTTTTT; CDR3aa: CAHGQGITGELFF; v_gene: TRBV30; j_gene: TRBJ2-2; abundance: few; len: 13; d_gene: .
CDR3nt: TGTGCCAGCACCCCCGTGAACATGAACACTGAAGCTTTCTTT; CDR3aa: CASTPVNMNTEAFF; v_gene: TRBV2; j_gene: TRBJ1-1; abundance: many; len: 14; d_gene: .
CDR3nt: TGTGCCATCAGCGGGGGCGCCGGGACAGACTACGAGCAGTACTTC; CDR3aa: CAISGGAGTDYEQYF; v_gene: TRBV10-3; j_gene: TRBJ2-7; abundance: .; len: 15; d_gene: .
CDR3nt: TGTGCCAGCAGGGACAGGGAGACCCAGTACTTC; CDR3aa: CASRDRETQYF; v_gene: TRBV2; j_gene: TRBJ2-5; abundance: few; len: 11; d_gene: TRBD1
CDR3nt: TGTACCAGCAGCTTAGGAGGGGCCGCCAGGGGAAAACTGTTTTTT; CDR3aa: CTSSLGGAARGKLFF; v_gene: TRBV7-6; j_gene: TRBJ1-4; abundance: .; len: 15; d_gene: .
CDR3nt: TGTGCCAGCAGCTTATTCCGGGGGAGCTCCTACGAGCAGTACTTC; CDR3aa: CASSLFRGSSYEQYF; v_gene: TRBV7-2; j_gene: TRBJ2-7; abundance: few; len: 15; d_gene: .
CDR3nt: TGTGCCAGCAGCTTGACAGGGTCTGCGTCGGTAGCTTTCTTT; CDR3aa: CASSLTGSASVAFF; v_gene: TRBV5-5; j_gene: TRBJ1-1; abundance: few; len: 14; d_gene: .
CDR3nt: TGCAGCGTTGCCCGCCGGGAGGGCAGGATTTTGTACGAGCAGTACTTC; CDR3aa: CSVARREGRILYEQYF; v_gene: TRBV29-1; j_gene: TRBJ2-7; abundance: .; len: 16; d_gene: TRBD2
CDR3nt: TGCAGCGTCCAGGGACCCAGCACAGATACGCAGTATTTT; CDR3aa: CSVQGPSTDTQYF; v_gene: TRBV29-1; j_gene: TRBJ2-3; abundance: .; len: 13; d_gene: .
CDR3nt: TGCAGTGCTAGAGATCAAAGGACAGGGAACCAGTACTTC; CDR3aa: CSARDQRTGNQYF; v_gene: TRBV20-1; j_gene: TRBJ2-5; abundance: .; len: 13; d_gene: TRBD1
CDR3nt: TGTGCCAGCAGTTTGAGCGGAGTTTATGGCTACACCTTC; CDR3aa: CASSLSGVYGYTF; v_gene: TRBV28; j_gene: TRBJ1-2; abundance: .; len: 13; d_gene: .
CDR3nt: TGTGCTGAACCTGGGGGGGTCGCCGGCTATGGCTACACCTTC; CDR3aa: CAEPGGVAGYGYTF; v_gene: TRBV24-1; j_gene: TRBJ1-2; abundance: .; len: 14; d_gene: .
CDR3nt: TGTGCCAGCAGCTTAACAGCGGGGCTCCAAGAGACCCAGTACTTC; CDR3aa: CASSLTAGLQETQYF; v_gene: TRBV7-9; j_gene: TRBJ2-5; abundance: .; len: 15; d_gene: TRBD2
CDR3nt: TGTGCCAGCAGTGCTAGAGAGAGACAGGGTTTACAGCCCCAGCATTTT; CDR3aa: CASSARERQGLQPQHF; v_gene: TRBV25-1; j_gene: TRBJ1-5; abundance: .; len: 16; d_gene: TRBD1
CDR3nt: TGTGCCAGCAGCTTACTGGGGGGGAACACTGAAGCTTTCTTT; CDR3aa: CASSLLGGNTEAFF; v_gene: TRBV7-9; j_gene: TRBJ1-1; abundance: many; len: 14; d_gene: .
CDR3nt: TGTGCCAGCAGCTTGGATCTAGCGTTCACCGGGGCCAACGTCCTGACTTTC; CDR3aa: CASSLDLAFTGANVLTF; v_gene: TRBV5-1; j_gene: TRBJ2-6; abundance: .; len: 17; d_gene: .
CDR3nt: TGCGGTCTTAACAGCGGAGCGAGCAATCAGCCCCAGCATTTT; CDR3aa: CGLNSGASNQPQHF; v_gene: TRBV20-1; j_gene: TRBJ1-5; abundance: .; len: 14; d_gene: .
CDR3nt: TGCAGCGGTACTAGCGGGAGAGGGCTCGAGCAGTACTTC; CDR3aa: CSGTSGRGLEQYF; v_gene: TRBV29-1; j_gene: TRBJ2-7; abundance: .; len: 13; d_gene: TRBD2
CDR3nt: TGTGCCACCAGTGATACAATGCAGGGGGCTGGCTACACCTTC; CDR3aa: CATSDTMQGAGYTF; v_gene: TRBV24-1; j_gene: TRBJ1-2; abundance: .; len: 14; d_gene: TRBD1
CDR3nt: TGCAGCGTTGATGGAGGGGCGGTTGGCGAAAAACTGTTTTTT; CDR3aa: CSVDGGAVGEKLFF; v_gene: TRBV29-1; j_gene: TRBJ1-4; abundance: few; len: 14; d_gene: .
CDR3nt: TGCGCCAGCGGGACAGGACCTGAAGCTTTCTTT; CDR3aa: CASGTGPEAFF; v_gene: TRBV5-1; j_gene: TRBJ1-1; abundance: few; len: 11; d_gene: TRBD1
CDR3nt: TGTGCCATCGGACAGGGGGGCGGCAATCAGCCCCAGCATTTT; CDR3aa: CAIGQGGGNQPQHF; v_gene: TRBV10-3; j_gene: TRBJ1-5; abundance: .; len: 14; d_gene: TRBD1
CDR3nt: TGCAGCGTTGTAAGGGGGAGTAGGGGGGAGCAGTACTTC; CDR3aa: CSVVRGSRGEQYF; v_gene: TRBV29-1; j_gene: TRBJ2-7; abundance: .; len: 13; d_gene: .
CDR3nt: TGCAGCGTCCGGGACAGGGGGGGACGTACTGAAGCTTTCTTT; CDR3aa: CSVRDRGGRTEAFF; v_gene: TRBV29-1; j_gene: TRBJ1-1; abundance: .; len: 14; d_gene: TRBD1
CDR3nt: TGTGCCATCACCACGGAGAAGGGTGACGGAAACACCATATATTTT; CDR3aa: CAITTEKGDGNTIYF; v_gene: TRBV10-3; j_gene: TRBJ1-3; abundance: .; len: 15; d_gene: .
CDR3nt: TGTGCCAGCAATAAGGCGTCCAGGGCCACTGAAGCTTTCTTT; CDR3aa: CASNKASRATEAFF; v_gene: TRBV13; j_gene: TRBJ1-1; abundance: few; len: 14; d_gene: .
CDR3nt: TGCGCCAGCAGCCCGCTGGGGTATGTCTACGAGCAGTACTTC; CDR3aa: CASSPLGYVYEQYF; v_gene: TRBV5-1; j_gene: TRBJ2-7; abundance: .; len: 14; d_gene: .
CDR3nt: TGTGCCATCAGTGGGGCCCTGAACACTGAAGCTTTCTTT; CDR3aa: CAISGALNTEAFF; v_gene: TRBV10-3; j_gene: TRBJ1-1; abundance: many; len: 13; d_gene: .
CDR3nt: TGTGCCAGCAGTTACTCTCGGAGCTCCTACGAGCAGTACTTC; CDR3aa: CASSYSRSSYEQYF; v_gene: TRBV6-5; j_gene: TRBJ2-7; abundance: .; len: 14; d_gene: .
CDR3nt: TGCGCCAGCAGCAACAGTCCGGGACAGGGCACCTATGGCTACACCTTC; CDR3aa: CASSNSPGQGTYGYTF; v_gene: TRBV5-1; j_gene: TRBJ1-2; abundance: many; len: 16; d_gene: TRBD1
CDR3nt: TGCAGTGCCCGGGGGGACACTTACTCCTACGAGCAGTACTTC; CDR3aa: CSARGDTYSYEQYF; v_gene: TRBV20-1; j_gene: TRBJ2-7; abundance: .; len: 14; d_gene: .
CDR3nt: TGTGCCAGCAGCTTAGGGGACCGATCCGGAGAGACCCAGTACTTC; CDR3aa: CASSLGDRSGETQYF; v_gene: TRBV7-2; j_gene: TRBJ2-5; abundance: .; len: 15; d_gene: .
CDR3nt: TGCAGTGCCAACAAGCGTTGGAATCAGCCCCAGCATTTT; CDR3aa: CSANKRWNQPQHF; v_gene: TRBV20-1; j_gene: TRBJ1-5; abundance: .; len: 13; d_gene: .
CDR3nt: TGTGCCAGCAGCCAAGGAAGCGGGGCCGTTAATGAAAAACTGTTTTTT; CDR3aa: CASSQGSGAVNEKLFF; v_gene: TRBV3-1; j_gene: TRBJ1-4; abundance: few; len: 16; d_gene: .
CDR3nt: TGCGCCAGCAGCCAAGATTTTAGCCGACAAGCTTTCTTT; CDR3aa: CASSQDFSRQAFF; v_gene: TRBV4-1; j_gene: TRBJ1-1; abundance: .; len: 13; d_gene: .
CDR3nt: TGTGCCAGCAGTTTAGGCGGGGACTCCTACGAGCAGTACTTC; CDR3aa: CASSLGGDSYEQYF; v_gene: TRBV11-2; j_gene: TRBJ2-7; abundance: many; len: 14; d_gene: .